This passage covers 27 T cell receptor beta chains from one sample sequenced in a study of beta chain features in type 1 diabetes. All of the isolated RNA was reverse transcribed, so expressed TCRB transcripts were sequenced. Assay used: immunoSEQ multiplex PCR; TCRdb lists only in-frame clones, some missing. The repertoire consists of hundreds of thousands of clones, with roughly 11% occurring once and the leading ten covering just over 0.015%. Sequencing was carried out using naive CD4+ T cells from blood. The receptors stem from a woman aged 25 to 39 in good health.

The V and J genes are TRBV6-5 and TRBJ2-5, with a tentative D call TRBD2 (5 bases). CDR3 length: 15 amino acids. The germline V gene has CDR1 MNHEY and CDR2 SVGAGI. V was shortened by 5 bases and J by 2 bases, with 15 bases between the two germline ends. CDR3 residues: CASSPPGDIQETQYF. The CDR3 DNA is TGTGCCAGCAGTCCCCCCGGGGATATACAAGAGACCCAGTACTTC.

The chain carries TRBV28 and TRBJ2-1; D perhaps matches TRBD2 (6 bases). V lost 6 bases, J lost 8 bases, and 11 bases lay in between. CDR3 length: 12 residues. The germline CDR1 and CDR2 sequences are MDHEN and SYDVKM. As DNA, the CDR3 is TGTGCCAGCAGGGAGGGCGAGGATGAGCAGTTCTTC. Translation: CASREGEDEQFF.

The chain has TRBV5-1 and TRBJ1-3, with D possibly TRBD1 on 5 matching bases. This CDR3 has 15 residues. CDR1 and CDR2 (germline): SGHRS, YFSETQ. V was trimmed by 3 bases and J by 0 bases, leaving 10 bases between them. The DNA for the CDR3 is TGCGCCAGCAGCTCCTGGGGGGACTCTGGAAACACCATATATTTT. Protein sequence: CASSSWGDSGNTIYF.

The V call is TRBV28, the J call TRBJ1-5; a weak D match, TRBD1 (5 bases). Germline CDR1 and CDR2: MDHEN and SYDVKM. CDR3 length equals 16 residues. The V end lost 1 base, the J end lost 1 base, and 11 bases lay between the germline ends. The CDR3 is CASSLFQGISNQPQHF. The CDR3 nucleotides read TGTGCCAGCAGTTTATTTCAGGGCATAAGCAATCAGCCCCAGCATTTT.

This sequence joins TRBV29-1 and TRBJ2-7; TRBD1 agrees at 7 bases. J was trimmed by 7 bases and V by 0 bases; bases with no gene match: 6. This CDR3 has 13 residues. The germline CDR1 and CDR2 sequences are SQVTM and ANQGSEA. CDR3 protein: CSVEDQGVREQYF. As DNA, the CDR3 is TGCAGCGTTGAAGATCAGGGGGTGCGAGAGCAGTACTTC.

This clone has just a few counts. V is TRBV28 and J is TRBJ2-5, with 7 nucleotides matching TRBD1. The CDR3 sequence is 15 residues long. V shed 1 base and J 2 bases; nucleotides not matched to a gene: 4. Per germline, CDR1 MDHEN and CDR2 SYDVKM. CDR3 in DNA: TGTGCCAGCAGTTTATTGGACAGGAATCAAGAGACCCAGTACTTC. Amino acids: CASSLLDRNQETQYF.

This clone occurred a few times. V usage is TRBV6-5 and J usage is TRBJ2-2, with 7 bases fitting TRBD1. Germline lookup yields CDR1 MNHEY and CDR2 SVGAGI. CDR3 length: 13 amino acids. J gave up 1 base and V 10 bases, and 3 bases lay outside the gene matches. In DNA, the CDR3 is TGTGCCACCTGGACAGGGAACACCGGGGAGCTGTTTTTT. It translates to CATWTGNTGELFF.

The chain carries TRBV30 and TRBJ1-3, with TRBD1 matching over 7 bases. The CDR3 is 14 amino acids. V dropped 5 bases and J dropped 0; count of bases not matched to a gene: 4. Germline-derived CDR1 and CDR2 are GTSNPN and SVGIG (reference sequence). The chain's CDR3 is CAWGTANSGNTIYF. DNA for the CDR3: TGTGCCTGGGGGACAGCAAACTCTGGAAACACCATATATTTT.

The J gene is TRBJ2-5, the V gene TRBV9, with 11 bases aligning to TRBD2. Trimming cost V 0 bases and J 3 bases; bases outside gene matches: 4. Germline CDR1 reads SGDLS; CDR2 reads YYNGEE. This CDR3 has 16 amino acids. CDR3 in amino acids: CASSVGLAGGEETQYF. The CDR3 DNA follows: TGTGCCAGCAGCGTAGGTTTAGCGGGAGGGGAAGAGACCCAGTACTTC.

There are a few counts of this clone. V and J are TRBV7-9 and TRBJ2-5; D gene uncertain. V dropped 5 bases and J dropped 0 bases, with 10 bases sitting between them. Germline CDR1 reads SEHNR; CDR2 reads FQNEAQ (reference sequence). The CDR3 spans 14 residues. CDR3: CASSGHANQETQYF. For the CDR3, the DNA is TGTGCCAGCAGCGGGCACGCAAACCAAGAGACCCAGTACTTC.

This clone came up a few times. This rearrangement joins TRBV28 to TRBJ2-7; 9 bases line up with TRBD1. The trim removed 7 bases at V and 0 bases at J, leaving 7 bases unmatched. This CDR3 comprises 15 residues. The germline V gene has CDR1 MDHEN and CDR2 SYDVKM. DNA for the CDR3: TGTGCCAGCACAACTTCGGGACAGGGCTCCTACGAGCAGTACTTC. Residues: CASTTSGQGSYEQYF.

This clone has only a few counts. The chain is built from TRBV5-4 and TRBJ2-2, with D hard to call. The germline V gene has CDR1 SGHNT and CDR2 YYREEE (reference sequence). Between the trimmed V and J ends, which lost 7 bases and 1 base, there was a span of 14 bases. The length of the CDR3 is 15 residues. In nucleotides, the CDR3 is TGTGCCAGCCCCTCCCTGTACGGGAACACCGGGGAGCTGTTTTTT. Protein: CASPSLYGNTGELFF.

For the CDR3, the DNA is TGTGCCAGCAGATTAAAGAACCGGGACAGGGGGCAGGAAGAGCAGTTCTTC. Protein: CASRLKNRDRGQEEQFF. This chain uses TRBV5-4 with TRBJ2-1, with TRBD1 identical over 12 bases. Per germline, CDR1 SGHNT and CDR2 YYREEE (reference sequence). Germline trimming cut 5 bases from V and 10 bases from J; bases unmatched to any gene: 16. This CDR3 has 17 residues.

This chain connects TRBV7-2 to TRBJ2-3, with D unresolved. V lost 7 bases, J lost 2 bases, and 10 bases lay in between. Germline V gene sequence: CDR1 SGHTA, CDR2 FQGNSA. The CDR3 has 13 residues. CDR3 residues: CASTSENTDTQYF. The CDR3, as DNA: TGTGCCAGCACCTCGGAGAACACAGATACGCAGTATTTT.

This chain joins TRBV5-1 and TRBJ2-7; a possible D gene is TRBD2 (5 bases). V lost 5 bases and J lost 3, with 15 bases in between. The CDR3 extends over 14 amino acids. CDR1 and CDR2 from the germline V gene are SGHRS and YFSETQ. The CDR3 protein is CASSTGIGGYEQYF. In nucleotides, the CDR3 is TGCGCCAGCAGTACGGGGATTGGAGGCTACGAGCAGTACTTC.

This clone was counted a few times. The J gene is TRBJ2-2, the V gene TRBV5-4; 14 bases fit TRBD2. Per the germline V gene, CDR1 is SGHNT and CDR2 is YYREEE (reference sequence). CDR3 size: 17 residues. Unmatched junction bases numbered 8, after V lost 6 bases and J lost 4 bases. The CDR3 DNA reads TGTGCCAGCACCAAGGGACTAGCGGGAGTAGGCACCGGGGAGCTGTTTTTT. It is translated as CASTKGLAGVGTGELFF.

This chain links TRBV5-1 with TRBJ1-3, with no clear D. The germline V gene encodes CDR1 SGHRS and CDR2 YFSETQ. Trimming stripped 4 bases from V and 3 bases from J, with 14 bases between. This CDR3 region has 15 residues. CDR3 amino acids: CASSPSRGIGNTIYF. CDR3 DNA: TGCGCCAGCAGCCCGTCCCGGGGAATTGGAAACACCATATATTTT.

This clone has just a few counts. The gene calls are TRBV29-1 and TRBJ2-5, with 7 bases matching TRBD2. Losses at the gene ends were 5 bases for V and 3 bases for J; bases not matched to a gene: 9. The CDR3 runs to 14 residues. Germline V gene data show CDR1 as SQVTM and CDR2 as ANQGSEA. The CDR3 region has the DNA TGCAGCGTTCGCGGGGCGGCGGGGGAAGAGACCCAGTACTTC. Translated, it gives CSVRGAAGEETQYF.

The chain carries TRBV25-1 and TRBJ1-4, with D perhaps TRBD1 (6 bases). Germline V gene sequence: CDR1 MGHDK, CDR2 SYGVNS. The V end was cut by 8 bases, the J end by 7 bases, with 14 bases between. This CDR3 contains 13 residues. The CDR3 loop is CASQDSEAEKLFF. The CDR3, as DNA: TGTGCCAGCCAGGACAGTGAAGCTGAAAAACTGTTTTTT.

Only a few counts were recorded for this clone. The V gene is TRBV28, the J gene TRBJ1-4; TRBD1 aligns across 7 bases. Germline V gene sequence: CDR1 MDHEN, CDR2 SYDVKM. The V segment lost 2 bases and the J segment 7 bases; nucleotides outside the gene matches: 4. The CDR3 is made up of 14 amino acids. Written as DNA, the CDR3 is TGTGCCAGCAGTTTAAGACAGGGAATTGAAAAACTGTTTTTT. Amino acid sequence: CASSLRQGIEKLFF.

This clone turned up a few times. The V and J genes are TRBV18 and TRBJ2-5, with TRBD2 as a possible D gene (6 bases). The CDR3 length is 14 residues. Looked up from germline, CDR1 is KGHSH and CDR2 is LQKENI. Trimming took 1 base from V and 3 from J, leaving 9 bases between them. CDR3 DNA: TGTGCCAGCTCACCACGGGACTCAGAAGAGACCCAGTACTTC. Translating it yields CASSPRDSEETQYF. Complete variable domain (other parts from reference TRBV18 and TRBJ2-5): NAGVMQNPRHLVRRRGQEARLRCSPMKGHSHVYWYRQLPEEGLKFMVYLQKENIIDESGMPKERFSAEFPKEGPSILRIQQVVRGDSAAYFCASSPRDSEETQYFGPGTRLLVL.

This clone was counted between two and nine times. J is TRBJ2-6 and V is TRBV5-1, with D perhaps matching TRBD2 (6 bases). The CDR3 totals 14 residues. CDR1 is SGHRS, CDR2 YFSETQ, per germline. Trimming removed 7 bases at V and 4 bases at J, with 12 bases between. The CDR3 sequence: CASHAGSGANVLTF. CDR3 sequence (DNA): TGCGCCAGCCACGCGGGGTCAGGGGCCAACGTCCTGACTTTC.

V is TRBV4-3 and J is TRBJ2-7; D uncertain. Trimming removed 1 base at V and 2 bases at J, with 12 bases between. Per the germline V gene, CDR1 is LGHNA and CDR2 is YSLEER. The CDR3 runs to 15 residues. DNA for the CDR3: TGCGCCAGCAGCCAAGGAATGGAAGGAGCCTACGAGCAGTACTTC. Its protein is CASSQGMEGAYEQYF.

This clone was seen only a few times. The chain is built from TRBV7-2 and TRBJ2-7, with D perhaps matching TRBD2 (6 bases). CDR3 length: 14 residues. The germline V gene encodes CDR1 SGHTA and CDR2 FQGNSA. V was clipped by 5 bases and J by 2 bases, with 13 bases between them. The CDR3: CASSPRRGPYEQYF. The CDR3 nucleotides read TGTGCCAGCAGCCCCCGGCGGGGCCCCTACGAGCAGTACTTC.

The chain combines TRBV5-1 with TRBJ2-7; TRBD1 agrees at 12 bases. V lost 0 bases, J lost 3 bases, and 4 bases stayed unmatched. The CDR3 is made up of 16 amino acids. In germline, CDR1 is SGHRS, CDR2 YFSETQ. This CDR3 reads CASSLVGQGAFYEQYF. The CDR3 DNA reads TGCGCCAGCAGCTTGGTGGGACAGGGGGCATTCTACGAGCAGTACTTC. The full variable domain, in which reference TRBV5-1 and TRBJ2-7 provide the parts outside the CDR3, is KAGVTQTPRYLIKTRGQQVTLSCSPISGHRSVSWYQQTPGQGLQFLFEYFSETQRNKGNFPGRFSGRQFSNSRSEMNVSTLELGDSALYLCASSLVGQGAFYEQYFGPGTRLTVT.

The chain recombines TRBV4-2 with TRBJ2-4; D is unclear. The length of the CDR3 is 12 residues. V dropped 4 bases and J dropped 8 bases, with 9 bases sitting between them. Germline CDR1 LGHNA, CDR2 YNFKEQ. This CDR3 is CASSPSLDIQYF. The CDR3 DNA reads TGTGCCAGCAGCCCTTCACTGGACATTCAGTACTTC.

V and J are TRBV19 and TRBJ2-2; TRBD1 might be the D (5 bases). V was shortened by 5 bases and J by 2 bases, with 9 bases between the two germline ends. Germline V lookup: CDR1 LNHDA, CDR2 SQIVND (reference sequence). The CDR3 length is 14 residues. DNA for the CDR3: TGTGCCAGTAGTGTGCAGGGTAACACCGGGGAGCTGTTTTTT. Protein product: CASSVQGNTGELFF.